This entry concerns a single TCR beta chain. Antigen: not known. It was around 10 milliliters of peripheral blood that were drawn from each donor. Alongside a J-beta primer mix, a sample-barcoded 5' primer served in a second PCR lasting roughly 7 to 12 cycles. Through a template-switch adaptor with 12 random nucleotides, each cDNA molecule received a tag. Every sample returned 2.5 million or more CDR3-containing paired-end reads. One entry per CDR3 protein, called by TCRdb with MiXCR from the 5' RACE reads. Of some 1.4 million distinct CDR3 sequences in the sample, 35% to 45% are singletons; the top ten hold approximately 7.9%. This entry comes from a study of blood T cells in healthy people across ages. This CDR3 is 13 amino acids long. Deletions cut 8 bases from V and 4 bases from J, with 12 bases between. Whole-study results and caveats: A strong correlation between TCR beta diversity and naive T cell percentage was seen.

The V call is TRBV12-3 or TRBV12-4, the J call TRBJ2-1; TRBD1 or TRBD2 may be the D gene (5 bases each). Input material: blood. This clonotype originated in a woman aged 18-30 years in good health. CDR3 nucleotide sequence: TGTGCCAGCCGGATGGGGGAATACAATGAGCAGTTCTTC. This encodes CASRMGEYNEQFF.